The rows below give T cell receptor beta chains drawn from one sample of a study of early T cells in non-severe SARS-CoV-2 infection. Using its own MiXCR run on the 5' RACE reads, TCRdb lists one record per CDR3 protein. The data contain about 70,000 distinct CDR3 sequences, about 14% of them singletons. The sample in question was whole blood, obtained at baseline. These receptors were taken from an adult who was a healthcare worker with PCR-confirmed SARS-CoV-2 infection or an uninfected control (not recorded which). The CDR3 runs from the conserved cysteine through the conserved F or W. The D gene is left open where the match is weak. For some rows the clone size is stated as once, few or many, or as a class when expanded; others skip it.

cdr3_nt cdr3_aa d_call cdr3_length v_call clone_size j_call
TGTGCCAGCAGTATACAGGCTCGGGATACGCAGTATTTT CASSIQARDTQYF - 13 TRBV6-1 - TRBJ2-3
TGCAGTGCTAGCCGGGACAGGCCAGGCTACACCTTC CSASRDRPGYTF TRBD1 12 TRBV20-1 few TRBJ1-2
TGTGCCAGCACAGAGAACAATGAGCAGTTCTTC CASTENNEQFF - 11 TRBV27 few TRBJ2-1
TGCGCCAGCAGCCCCCAATTCCATGAGCAGTTCTTC CASSPQFHEQFF - 12 TRBV5-1 - TRBJ2-1
TGTGCCAGCAGCTTTGTGCCTGGTTCGGGGCCAGATACGCAGTATTTT CASSFVPGSGPDTQYF - 16 TRBV7-9 - TRBJ2-3
TGTGCCAGCAGTAGACAGGGGGCAGGGGAGCAGTTCTTC CASSRQGAGEQFF TRBD1 13 TRBV7-3 many TRBJ2-1
TGTGCCAGCCCAGGGAGGTTCAACACCGGGGAGCTGTTTTTT CASPGRFNTGELFF - 14 TRBV6-1 - TRBJ2-2
TGTGCCAGTACCAACATGAACACTGAAGCTTTCTTT CASTNMNTEAFF - 12 TRBV19 - TRBJ1-1
TGTGCCAGCAGTTCGCCTACCCCCGGGCCCCCCTCCTACGAGCAGTACTTC CASSSPTPGPPSYEQYF - 17 TRBV28 medium-sized TRBJ2-7
TGTGCCAGCAACCCGGGGGGCAGGGGAGCAGATACGCAGTATTTT CASNPGGRGADTQYF - 15 TRBV11-2 many TRBJ2-3
TGTGCCAGCAGCGATACGGGCCCTGGGGTTCAGTACTTC CASSDTGPGVQYF - 13 TRBV2 - TRBJ2-4
TGTGCCAGCAGCCCTGGTGGGAACTATGGCTACACCTTC CASSPGGNYGYTF - 13 TRBV28 few TRBJ1-2
TGTGCCAGCAGCTCCAGGGCGGGAGTCACAGATACGCAGTATTTT CASSSRAGVTDTQYF TRBD2 15 TRBV28 many TRBJ2-3
TGTGCCAGCAGTGCTCACGGCGGGGACGCCATATATTTT CASSAHGGDAIYF - 13 TRBV2 - TRBJ1-3
TGTGCCAGCCACCAGCGGACAGGGGGAACCGGGGAGCTGTTTTTT CASHQRTGGTGELFF TRBD1 15 TRBV5-4 - TRBJ2-2
TGTGCCAGCAGTGTCGGAGGGGGCCTGGGCGAGCAGTACTTC CASSVGGGLGEQYF - 14 TRBV2 many TRBJ2-7
TGTGCCAGCAGCTCAAACATCCGGACAGGGGCCACTGAAGCTTTCTTT CASSSNIRTGATEAFF TRBD1 16 TRBV11-1 few TRBJ1-1
TGTGCCAGCAGAACTGGACCCATACTCACAGATACGCAGTATTTT CASRTGPILTDTQYF - 15 TRBV7-2 many TRBJ2-3
TGTGCCAGCAGTGGTATCCAGCGGGTTTACAATGAGCAGTTCTTC CASSGIQRVYNEQFF - 15 TRBV6-1 few TRBJ2-1